Shown below are 3 T cell receptor beta chains from a single sample sequenced in a study of blood T cell repertoires in COVID-19. The table came from immunoSEQ multiplex PCR; TCRdb's copy has only in-frame clones and leaves some out. The data show about 410,000 clones, 75% to 90% seen once. What was sequenced was peripheral blood. The receptors were sampled from a woman in her thirties with active or convalescent COVID-19.

The genes are TRBV5-6 and TRBJ2-1; tentatively, D is TRBD2 (6 bases). Trimming cost V 1 base and J 8 bases, with 7 bases left between them. This CDR3 contains 12 residues. The germline gives CDR1 SGHDT, CDR2 YYEEEE. The CDR3 region has the DNA TGTGCCAGCAGCTTGTGGGGGGATGAGCAGTTCTTC. Translated: CASSLWGDEQFF.

The chain links TRBV7-8 to TRBJ2-7; TRBD2 matches 9 bases. This CDR3 has 15 residues. Germline V gene sequence: CDR1 SGHVS, CDR2 FQNEAQ. V was clipped by 1 base and J by 5 bases; unmatched bases: 6. The DNA of the CDR3 is TGTGCCAGCAGCTTAGAGAGCGGGAGGCGTGACGAGCAGTACTTC. Translated, it gives CASSLESGRRDEQYF.

This clone was detected a few times. The gene calls are TRBV28 and TRBJ1-6; D is uncertain. From germline, CDR1 is MDHEN and CDR2 SYDVKM. With 4 bases removed from V and 11 bases from J, the gap between germline ends came to 6 bases. The CDR3 length is 11 residues. The chain's CDR3 is CASSSSAPLHF. CDR3 in DNA: TGTGCCAGCAGTTCTTCTGCACCCCTCCACTTT.